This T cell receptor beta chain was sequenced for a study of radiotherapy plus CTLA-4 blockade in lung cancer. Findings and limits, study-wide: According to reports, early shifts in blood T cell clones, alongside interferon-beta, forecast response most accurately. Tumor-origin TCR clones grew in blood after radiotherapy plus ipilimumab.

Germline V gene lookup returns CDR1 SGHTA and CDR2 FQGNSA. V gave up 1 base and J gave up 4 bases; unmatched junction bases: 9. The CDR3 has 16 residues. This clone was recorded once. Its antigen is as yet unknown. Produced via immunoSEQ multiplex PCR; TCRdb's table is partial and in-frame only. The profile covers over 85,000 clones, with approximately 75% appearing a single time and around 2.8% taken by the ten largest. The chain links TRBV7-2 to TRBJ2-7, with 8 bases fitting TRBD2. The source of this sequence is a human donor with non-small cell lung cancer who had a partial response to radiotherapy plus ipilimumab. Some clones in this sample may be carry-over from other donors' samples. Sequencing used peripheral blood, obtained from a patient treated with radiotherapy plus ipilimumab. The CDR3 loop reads CASSLVATSVRYEQYF. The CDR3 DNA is TGTGCCAGCAGCTTAGTGGCGACTAGCGTGAGGTACGAGCAGTACTTC.